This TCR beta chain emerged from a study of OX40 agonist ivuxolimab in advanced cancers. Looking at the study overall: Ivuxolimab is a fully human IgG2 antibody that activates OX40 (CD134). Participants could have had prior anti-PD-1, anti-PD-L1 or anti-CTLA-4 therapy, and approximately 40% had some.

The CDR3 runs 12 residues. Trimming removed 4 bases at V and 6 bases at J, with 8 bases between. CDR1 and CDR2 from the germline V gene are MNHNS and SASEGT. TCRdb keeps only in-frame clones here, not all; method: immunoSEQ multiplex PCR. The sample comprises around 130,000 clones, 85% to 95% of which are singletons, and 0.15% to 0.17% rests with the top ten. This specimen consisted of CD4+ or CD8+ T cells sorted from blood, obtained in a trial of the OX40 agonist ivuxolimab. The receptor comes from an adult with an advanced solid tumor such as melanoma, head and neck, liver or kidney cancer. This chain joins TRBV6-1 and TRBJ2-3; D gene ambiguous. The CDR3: CASSVTPDTQYF. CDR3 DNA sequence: TGTGCCAGCAGTGTGACGCCGGATACGCAGTATTTT.